These 18 T cell receptor beta chains originate from one sample sequenced in a study of T cell responses to AZD1222 COVID-19 vaccine. Assay used: immunoSEQ multiplex PCR; TCRdb lists only in-frame clones, some missing. Of roughly 170,000 clones in the sample, about nine tenths are singletons; the top ten hold about 2.6%. The sample in question was peripheral blood, obtained on day 0 of AZD1222 vaccination. These receptors came from an adult in good health.

The chain recombines TRBV30 with TRBJ2-1, with D hard to call. V lost 0 bases and J lost 2, with 11 bases in between. This CDR3 is built from 15 residues. Germline loops: CDR1 GTSNPN, CDR2 SVGIG (reference sequence). The CDR3 loop is CAWSVGGVAYNEQFF. CDR3 coding DNA: TGTGCCTGGAGTGTAGGTGGGGTGGCCTACAATGAGCAGTTCTTC.

This clone appeared a single time. This chain links TRBV19 with TRBJ2-1; possible D gene TRBD2, 6 bases. This CDR3 has 13 amino acids. V lost 11 bases, J lost 0 bases, and 11 bases lay in between. Germline V gene lookup returns CDR1 LNHDA and CDR2 SQIVND (reference sequence). In nucleotides, the CDR3 is TGTGCCGTGGGGGGACGCTCCTACAATGAGCAGTTCTTC. As protein: CAVGGRSYNEQFF.

The CDR3 DNA reads TGTGCCAGCAGTCGTTCAGGGGCTAACTATGGCTACACCTTC. Translating gives CASSRSGANYGYTF. This chain links TRBV25-1 with TRBJ1-2; maybe TRBD1 (6 bases). This CDR3 contains 14 residues. Germline assignment: CDR1 MGHDK and CDR2 SYGVNS. V lost 5 bases, J lost 0 bases, and 10 bases lay in between.

The chain joins TRBV5-1 to TRBJ1-2; 8 positions agree with TRBD1. Trimming removed 8 bases from V and 4 bases from J; junction bases left unmatched: 10. Germline CDR1 and CDR2: SGHRS and YFSETQ. CDR3 length: 14 residues. The DNA for the CDR3 is TGCGCCAGTAGGGAACCGGGACAGGTCTATGGCTACACCTTC. Translated, it gives CASREPGQVYGYTF. Full variable domain (missing parts from reference TRBV5-1 and TRBJ1-2): KAGVTQTPRYLIKTRGQQVTLSCSPISGHRSVSWYQQTPGQGLQFLFEYFSETQRNKGNFPGRFSGRQFSNSRSEMNVSTLELGDSALYLCASREPGQVYGYTFGSGTRLTVV.

The chain employs TRBV6-5 and TRBJ1-5; TRBD1 agrees at 7 bases. From germline, CDR1 is MNHEY and CDR2 SVGAGI. The V segment lost 6 bases and the J segment 2 bases; nucleotides outside the gene matches: 4. This CDR3 spans 14 amino acids. The CDR3 bases are TGTGCCAGCAGCCGAGGACAGGGCAATCAGCCCCAGCATTTT. This translates into CASSRGQGNQPQHF.

The chain couples TRBV6-5 to TRBJ2-1; 11 bases map to TRBD2. V lost 7 bases, J lost 7 bases, and 6 bases stayed unmatched. CDR3 size: 14 residues. Germline V lookup: CDR1 MNHEY, CDR2 SVGAGI. CDR3 region: CASTRSGGGNEQFF. In DNA form, the CDR3 reads TGTGCCAGCACCCGTAGCGGGGGGGGGAATGAGCAGTTCTTC.

The gene calls are TRBV7-9 and TRBJ1-3; no firm D call. The CDR3 contains 15 residues. The germline V gene has CDR1 SEHNR and CDR2 FQNEAQ (reference sequence). V lost 3 bases and J lost 4, with 13 bases in between. This CDR3 is CASSLLFGEGNTIYF. The CDR3 DNA follows: TGTGCCAGCAGCTTGCTGTTCGGCGAGGGAAACACCATATATTTT.

The chain links TRBV5-6 to TRBJ1-2; D not certain. CDR1 is SGHDT and CDR2 is YYEEEE in the germline V gene. This CDR3 is 14 amino acids long. The V gene lost 0 bases and the J gene lost 4 bases, with 10 bases spanning the gap. For the CDR3, the DNA is TGTGCCAGCAGCTTGGAGGGCAGGAGCTATGGCTACACCTTC. Protein: CASSLEGRSYGYTF.

The gene calls are TRBV27 and TRBJ1-4, with a weak D call TRBD1 (5 bases). The V gene's germline CDR1 is MNHEY and CDR2 SMNVEV (reference sequence). Deletions cut 4 bases from V and 10 bases from J, with 16 bases between. The CDR3 sequence is 14 residues long. CDR3 amino acids: CASSSAPNTGKLFF. For the CDR3, the DNA is TGTGCCAGCAGTTCAGCCCCGAACACAGGAAAACTGTTTTTT.

The chain combines TRBV10-3 with TRBJ2-7; D gene unclear. The length of the CDR3 is 16 residues. Looked up from germline, CDR1 is ENHRY and CDR2 is SYGVKD. The ends were cut back, 0 bases at V and 0 bases at J, with 12 bases in the middle. This CDR3 is CAISESLARLSYEQYF. In nucleotides, the CDR3 is TGTGCCATCAGTGAGTCCCTCGCCCGCCTCTCCTACGAGCAGTACTTC.

The V call is TRBV4-1, the J call TRBJ1-2; a weak D match, TRBD1 (5 bases). Trimming took 0 bases from V and 4 from J, leaving 12 bases between them. The CDR3 length is 15 residues. Looked up from germline, CDR1 is MGHRA and CDR2 is YSYEKL. In DNA form, the CDR3 reads TGCGCCAGCAGCCAAGAAGAATGGGGCAGCTATGGCTACACCTTC. Protein: CASSQEEWGSYGYTF.

The chain employs TRBV6-6 and TRBJ1-6, with 10 bases lining up with TRBD1. V gave up 5 bases and J gave up 10 bases; unmatched junction bases: 14. Germline CDR1 and CDR2: MNHNY and SVGAGI (reference sequence). The CDR3 sequence is 17 residues long. Here the CDR3 reads CASSPTWTGGGRSPLHF. In DNA form, the CDR3 reads TGTGCCAGCAGTCCGACCTGGACAGGGGGAGGACGCTCACCCCTCCACTTT.

This chain uses TRBV10-3 with TRBJ1-3; D is perhaps TRBD1 (6 bases). Trimming pared 2 bases from V and 2 bases from J, leaving 13 bases between. CDR1 ENHRY and CDR2 SYGVKD come from the germline V gene. This CDR3 region has 16 residues. The CDR3 coding sequence is TGTGCCATCAGTGAGGAGGGGGTAATGGCTGGAAACACCATATATTTT. It translates to CAISEEGVMAGNTIYF.

The CDR3 DNA reads TGTGCCAGTAGTACCTGGGGGAACACTGAAGCTTTCTTT. It translates to CASSTWGNTEAFF. The genes are TRBV19 and TRBJ1-1, with D hard to call. CDR3 length: 13 residues. Deletions cut 4 bases from V and 1 base from J, with 7 bases between. CDR1 and CDR2 from the germline V gene are LNHDA and SQIVND (reference sequence).

This clone was seen only once. This chain uses TRBV9 with TRBJ2-3, with 7 bases that match TRBD2. CDR3 length equals 16 residues. Looked up from germline, CDR1 is SGDLS and CDR2 is YYNGEE. V lost 0 bases to trimming and J lost 2 bases; unmatched junction nucleotides: 6. The CDR3 sequence: CASSVGSSGHTDTQYF. The CDR3 DNA follows: TGTGCCAGCAGCGTAGGATCTAGCGGCCACACAGATACGCAGTATTTT.

The chain combines TRBV6-5 with TRBJ2-7; tentative D call: TRBD2 (6 bases). V was cut by 7 bases and J by 4 bases, with 14 bases left in between. Per the germline V gene, CDR1 is MNHEY and CDR2 is SVGAGI. The CDR3 has 13 amino acids. The CDR3 loop reads CASTHGTLYEQYF. The CDR3 DNA is TGTGCCAGCACCCATGGGACTTTATACGAGCAGTACTTC.

The gene calls are TRBV18 and TRBJ1-6; D gene unclear. With 5 bases removed from V and 6 bases from J, the gap between germline ends came to 14 bases. CDR1 is KGHSH, CDR2 LQKENI, per germline. The CDR3 runs to 15 residues. The CDR3 sequence: CASSSGELINSPLHF. As DNA, the CDR3 is TGTGCCAGCTCATCGGGAGAACTGATTAATTCACCCCTCCACTTT.

V and J are TRBV18 and TRBJ2-2; D remains unclear. CDR3 length equals 15 residues. Trimming removed 4 bases from V and 0 bases from J, with 9 bases in between. Germline CDR1 reads KGHSH; CDR2 reads LQKENI. CDR3 nucleotides: TGTGCCAGCTCACTCCGGACGGCGAACACCGGGGAGCTGTTTTTT. Translated, it gives CASSLRTANTGELFF.